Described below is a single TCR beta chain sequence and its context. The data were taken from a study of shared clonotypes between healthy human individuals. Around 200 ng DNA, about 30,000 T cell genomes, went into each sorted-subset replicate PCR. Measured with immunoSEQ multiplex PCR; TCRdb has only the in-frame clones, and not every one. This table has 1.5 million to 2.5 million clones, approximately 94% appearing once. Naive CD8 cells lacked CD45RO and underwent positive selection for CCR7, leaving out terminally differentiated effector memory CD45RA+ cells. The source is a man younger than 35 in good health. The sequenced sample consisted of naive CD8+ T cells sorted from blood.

CDR3 amino acids: CAISTTAGREETQYF. The CDR3 nucleotides read TGTGCCATCAGTACCACGGCGGGTAGGGAAGAGACCCAGTACTTC. The chain carries TRBV10-3 and TRBJ2-5, with D maybe TRBD2 (5 bases). This CDR3 comprises 15 residues. CDR1 and CDR2 (germline): ENHRY, SYGVKD. The germline V and J ends were trimmed by 5 bases and 3 bases, with 16 bases remaining between them.